This is a list of T cell receptor beta chains from one sample in a study of blood T cell repertoires in COVID-19. Measured with immunoSEQ multiplex PCR; TCRdb has only the in-frame clones, and not every one. This table holds 130,000 to 150,000 clones, approximately 80% found once. Specimen: peripheral blood. These receptors were collected from a man in his 60s with active or convalescent COVID-19. The CDR3 runs from the conserved cysteine through the conserved F or W. D genes are given only for firm matches. Only some rows state a clone size, as once, few, many or a class for expanded clones.

TRBV11-1	TRBJ1-4	-	-	TGTGCCAGCAGCCTCGGGACAACCCCAAGGGATGAAAAACTGTTTTTT	CASSLGTTPRDEKLFF
TRBV7-9	TRBJ1-4	-	TRBD1	TGTGCCAGCAGCTTATCAGGGGGGACCGAAAAACTGTTTTTT	CASSLSGGTEKLFF
TRBV5-4	TRBJ2-4	-	TRBD1	TGTGCCAGCGGACAGGGGGTGGACAAAAACATTCAGTACTTC	CASGQGVDKNIQYF
TRBV5-4	TRBJ2-7	few	-	TGTGCCAGCAGCTTGGAGTCCTCCCAGGAGCAGTACTTC	CASSLESSQEQYF
TRBV18	TRBJ2-7	-	TRBD1	TGTGCCAGCTCACCCGACAGGGGAGCGTGGAGCTCCTACGAGCAGTACTTC	CASSPDRGAWSSYEQYF
TRBV27	TRBJ2-3	-	TRBD2	TGTGCCAGCAGTTTTCTGCGGACTAGTTGGACAGATACGCAGTATTTT	CASSFLRTSWTDTQYF
TRBV4-2	TRBJ1-1	-	-	TGTGCCAGCAGCCAAACCAGTGTAAGGAACACTGAAGCTTTCTTT	CASSQTSVRNTEAFF
TRBV10-3	TRBJ2-7	-	-	TGTGCCCTGGGTAGACAGGAAGACGAGCAGTACTTC	CALGRQEDEQYF
TRBV7-2	TRBJ2-1	-	TRBD2	TGTGCCAGCAGCTTCGGGACTAGCGGGAATGAGCAGTTCTTC	CASSFGTSGNEQFF
TRBV5-1	TRBJ2-3	-	-	TGCGCCAGCAGCTTGAGGCGGGGACTCACAGATACGCAGTATTTT	CASSLRRGLTDTQYF
TRBV9	TRBJ2-2	-	-	TGTGCCAGCAGCGTAGATCCGTTAAACACCGGGGAGCTGTTTTTT	CASSVDPLNTGELFF
TRBV6-4	TRBJ2-2	-	TRBD2	TGTGCCAGCCGTCGAGCGGGAGATCACGGGGAGCTGTTTTTT	CASRRAGDHGELFF
TRBV6-5	TRBJ1-1	-	TRBD1	TGTGCCAGCCGCCTACAGGGGAGAGAAACTGAAGCTTTCTTT	CASRLQGRETEAFF
TRBV6-5	TRBJ2-7	-	TRBD1	TGTGCCAGCACCACCCACCAGGCGACAGGGAACGAGCAGTACTTC	CASTTHQATGNEQYF
TRBV10-3	TRBJ2-1	-	-	TGTGCCATCAGTGAGTCGCCGTTGTTAGATGAGCAGTTCTTC	CAISESPLLDEQFF
TRBV9	TRBJ1-1	-	-	TGTGCCAGCAGCGTAGCATCTTTCGGGTGGAACACTGAAGCTTTCTTT	CASSVASFGWNTEAFF
TRBV19	TRBJ1-5	-	TRBD1	TGTGCCAGTAGTATGTCGAGTACAGGGGATCTTCAGCCCCAGCATTTT	CASSMSSTGDLQPQHF
TRBV28	TRBJ2-7	-	-	TGTGCCAGCAGTTTACGAGTTGGCGAGCAGTACTTC	CASSLRVGEQYF
TRBV2	TRBJ2-7	-	TRBD1	TGTGCCAGCAGTGAGCGGCAGGGGGCCGGTAGGGAGCAGTACTTC	CASSERQGAGREQYF
TRBV2	TRBJ2-1	-	TRBD2	TGTGCCAGCAAAAGACTAGCGGGGAGCTCCTACAATGAGCAGTTCTTC	CASKRLAGSSYNEQFF
TRBV18	TRBJ2-2	-	TRBD2	TGTGCCAGCTCGACTGAGCGGGAGAACACCGGGGAGCTGTTTTTT	CASSTERENTGELFF
TRBV18	TRBJ1-2	-	-	TGTGCCAGCTCGTCTTCAGACTACGGCTACACCTTC	CASSSSDYGYTF
TRBV7-6	TRBJ2-7	-	-	TGTGCCAGCAGCCCAGGGATAAACCTCCACGAGCAGTACTTC	CASSPGINLHEQYF
TRBV7-9	TRBJ2-3	-	-	TGTGCCAGCAGCCCTCGCGCCCTAGCGAGCACAGATACGCAGTATTTT	CASSPRALASTDTQYF
TRBV23-1	TRBJ1-2	-	-	TGCGCCAGCAGTCACCCGGTTGGGGGCCGGTTGCCCCACTATGGCTACACCTTC	CASSHPVGGRLPHYGYTF
TRBV7-3	TRBJ2-3	-	-	TGTGCCAGCAGCGCGCAGACTAGCACAGATACGCAGTATTTT	CASSAQTSTDTQYF
TRBV24-1	TRBJ1-2	few	-	TGTGCCACCAGTGGGGCCGGGGAAAGGGGCTACACCTTC	CATSGAGERGYTF
TRBV19	TRBJ1-1	once	-	TGTGCCAGTAGTATAGGGGGAGGGGGGAGCACTGAAGCTTTCTTT	CASSIGGGGSTEAFF
TRBV20-1	TRBJ1-6	-	-	TGCAGTGCTAGTACAGGGCGAGATTCACCCCTCCACTTT	CSASTGRDSPLHF